This T cell receptor (beta chain) came from a study of T cells in Graves' hyperthyroidism and ophthalmopathy. Using RNA transcripts as the source, TCR beta CDR3 regions were amplified. The HTBI primer set served for first-round RT-PCR of the TCR CDR3. TCRdb fed the multiplex PCR reads into MiXCR, producing one record per CDR3 protein. The data contain about 500,000 distinct CDR3 sequences, roughly a sixth of them singletons. Individuals with ophthalmopathy presented a Clinical Activity Score of at least 3, a NOSPECS grade of at least 4 and a duration under 3 months. To note about this clonotype: This clone may be a read error of a much larger clone one base away.

Input material: blood. This TCR was recovered from a woman in her twenties or thirties with Graves' ophthalmopathy.

The CDR3 sequence is CASSSTLFTEALF. The DNA for the CDR3 is TGTGCCAGCTCCTCCACCCTTTTCACTGAAGCTCTCTTT. This chain joins TRBV27 and TRBJ1-1, with D unresolved. The germline gives CDR1 MNHEY, CDR2 SMNVEV (reference sequence). There are 13 residues in the CDR3.